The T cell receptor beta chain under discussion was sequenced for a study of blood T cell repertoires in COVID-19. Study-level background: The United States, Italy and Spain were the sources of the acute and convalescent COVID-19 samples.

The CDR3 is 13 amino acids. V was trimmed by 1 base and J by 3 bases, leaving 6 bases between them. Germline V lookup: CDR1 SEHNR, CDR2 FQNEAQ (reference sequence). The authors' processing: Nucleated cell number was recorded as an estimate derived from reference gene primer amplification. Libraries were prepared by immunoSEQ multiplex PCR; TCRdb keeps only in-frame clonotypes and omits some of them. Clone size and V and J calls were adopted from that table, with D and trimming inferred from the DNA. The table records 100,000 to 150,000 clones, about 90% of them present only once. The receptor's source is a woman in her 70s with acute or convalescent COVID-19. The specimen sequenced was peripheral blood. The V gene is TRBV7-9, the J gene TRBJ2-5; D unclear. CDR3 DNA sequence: TGTGCCAGCAGCTTAGGGGCCAAAGAGACCCAGTACTTC. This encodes CASSLGAKETQYF.